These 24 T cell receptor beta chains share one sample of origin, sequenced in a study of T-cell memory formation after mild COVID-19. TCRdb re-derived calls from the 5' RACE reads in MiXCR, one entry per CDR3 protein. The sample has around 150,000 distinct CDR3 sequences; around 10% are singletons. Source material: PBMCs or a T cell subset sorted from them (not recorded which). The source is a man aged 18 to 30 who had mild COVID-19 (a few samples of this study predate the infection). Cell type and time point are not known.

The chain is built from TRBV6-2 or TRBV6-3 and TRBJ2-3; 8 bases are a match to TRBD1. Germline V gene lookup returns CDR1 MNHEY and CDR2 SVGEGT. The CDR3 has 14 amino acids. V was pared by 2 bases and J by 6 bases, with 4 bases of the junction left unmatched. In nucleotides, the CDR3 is TGTGCCAGCAGTTACGCGACAGGGGTGGATACGCAGTATTTT. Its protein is CASSYATGVDTQYF.

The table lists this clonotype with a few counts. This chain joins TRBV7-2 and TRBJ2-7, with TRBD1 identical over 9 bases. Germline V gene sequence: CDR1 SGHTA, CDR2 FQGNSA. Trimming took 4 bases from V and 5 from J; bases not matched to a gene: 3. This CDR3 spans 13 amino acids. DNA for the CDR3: TGTGCCAGCAGCTCCGGGACAGGGAACGAGCAGTACGTC. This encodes CASSSGTGNEQYV.

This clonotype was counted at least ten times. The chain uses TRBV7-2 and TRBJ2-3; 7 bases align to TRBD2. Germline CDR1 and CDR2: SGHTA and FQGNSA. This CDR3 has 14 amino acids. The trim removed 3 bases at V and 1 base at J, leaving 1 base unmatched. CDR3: CASSFAGGTDTQYF. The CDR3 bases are TGTGCCAGCAGCTTTGCGGGGGGCACAGATACGCAGTATTTT. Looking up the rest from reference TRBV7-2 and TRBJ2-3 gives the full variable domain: GAGVSQSPSNKVTEKGKDVELRCDPISGHTALYWYRQSLGQGLEFLIYFQGNSAPDKSGLPSDRFSAERTGGSVSTLTIQRTQQEDSAVYLCASSFAGGTDTQYFGPGTRLTVL.

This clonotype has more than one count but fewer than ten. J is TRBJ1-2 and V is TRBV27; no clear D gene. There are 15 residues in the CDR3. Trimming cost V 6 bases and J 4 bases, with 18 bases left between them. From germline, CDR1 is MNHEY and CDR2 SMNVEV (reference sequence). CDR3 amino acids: CASSPTGSIGYGYTF. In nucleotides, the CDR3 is TGTGCCAGCAGCCCTACGGGGTCGATAGGCTATGGCTACACCTTC.

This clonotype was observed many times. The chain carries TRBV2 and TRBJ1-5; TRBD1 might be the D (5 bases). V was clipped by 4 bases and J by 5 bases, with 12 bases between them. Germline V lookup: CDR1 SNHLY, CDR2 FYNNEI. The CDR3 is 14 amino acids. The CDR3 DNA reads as TGTGCCAGCAGTGCTACAGGAAATGATCAGCCCCAGCATTTT. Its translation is CASSATGNDQPQHF.

The CDR3 region has the DNA TGCGCCAGCAGCTTGTGGACAGGGGGGACCGGGGAGCTGTTTTTT. It encodes CASSLWTGGTGELFF. The chain couples TRBV5-1 to TRBJ2-2, with TRBD1 matching 10 bases. The germline V gene has CDR1 SGHRS and CDR2 YFSETQ. CDR3 size: 15 residues. V shed 1 base and J 5 bases; nucleotides not matched to a gene: 2. Together with reference TRBV5-1 and TRBJ2-2, the CDR3 gives the full variable domain: KAGVTQTPRYLIKTRGQQVTLSCSPISGHRSVSWYQQTPGQGLQFLFEYFSETQRNKGNFPGRFSGRQFSNSRSEMNVSTLELGDSALYLCASSLWTGGTGELFFGEGSRLTVL.

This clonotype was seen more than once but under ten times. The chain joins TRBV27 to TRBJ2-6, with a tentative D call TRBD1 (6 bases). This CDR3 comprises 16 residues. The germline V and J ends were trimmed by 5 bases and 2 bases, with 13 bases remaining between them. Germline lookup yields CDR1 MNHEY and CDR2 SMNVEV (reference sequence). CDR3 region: CASSRTDTTGANVLTF. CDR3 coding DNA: TGTGCCAGCAGTAGGACAGATACAACTGGGGCCAACGTCCTGACTTTC.

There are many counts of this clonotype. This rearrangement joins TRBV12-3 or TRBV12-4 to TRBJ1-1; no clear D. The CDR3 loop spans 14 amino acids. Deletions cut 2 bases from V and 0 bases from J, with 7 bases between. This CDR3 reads CASSLSEVNTEAFF. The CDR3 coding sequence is TGTGCCAGCAGTTTATCGGAAGTGAACACTGAAGCTTTCTTT.

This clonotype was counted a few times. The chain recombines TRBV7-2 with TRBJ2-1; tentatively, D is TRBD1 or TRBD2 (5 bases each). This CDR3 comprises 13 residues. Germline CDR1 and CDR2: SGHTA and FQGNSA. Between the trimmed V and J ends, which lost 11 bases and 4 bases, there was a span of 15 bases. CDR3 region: CAPLGPRYNEQFF. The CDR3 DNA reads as TGTGCCCCGTTGGGACCGCGTTACAATGAGCAGTTCTTC.

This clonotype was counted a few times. In nucleotides, the CDR3 is TGTGCCAGCAGCACTAGCGGGATGGGAACAGATACGCAGTATTTT. Amino acid sequence: CASSTSGMGTDTQYF. The chain has TRBV7-2 and TRBJ2-3; 10 bases fit TRBD2. The CDR3 consists of 15 residues. V trimming: 5 bases; J trimming: 3 bases; junction bases outside the gene matches: 5. Germline V lookup: CDR1 SGHTA, CDR2 FQGNSA.

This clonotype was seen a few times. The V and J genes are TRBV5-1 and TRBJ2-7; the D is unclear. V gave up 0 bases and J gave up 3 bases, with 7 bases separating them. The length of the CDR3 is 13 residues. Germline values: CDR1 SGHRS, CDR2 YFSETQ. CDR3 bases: TGCGCCAGCAGCTTGGACCCTGGCTACGAGCAGTACTTC. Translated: CASSLDPGYEQYF.

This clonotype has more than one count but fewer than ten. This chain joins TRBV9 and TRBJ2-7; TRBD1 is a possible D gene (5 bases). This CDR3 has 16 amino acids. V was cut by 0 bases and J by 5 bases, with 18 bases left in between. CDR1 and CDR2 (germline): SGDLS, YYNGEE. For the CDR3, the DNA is TGTGCCAGCAGCGTAGGGGTAGGGATGGGGCACCACGAGCAGTACTTC. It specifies CASSVGVGMGHHEQYF.

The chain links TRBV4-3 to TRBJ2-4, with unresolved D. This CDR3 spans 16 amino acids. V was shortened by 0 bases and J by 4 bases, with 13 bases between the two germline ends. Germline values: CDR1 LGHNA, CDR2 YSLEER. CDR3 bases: TGCGCCAGCAGCCAAGAACCGAGACTTCTTAAAAACATTCAGTACTTC. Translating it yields CASSQEPRLLKNIQYF.

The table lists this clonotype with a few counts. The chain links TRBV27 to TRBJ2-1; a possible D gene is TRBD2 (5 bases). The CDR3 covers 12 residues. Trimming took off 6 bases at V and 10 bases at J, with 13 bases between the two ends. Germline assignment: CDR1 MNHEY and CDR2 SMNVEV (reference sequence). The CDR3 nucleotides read TGTGCCAGCAGCCCGATAGCGCGGGAGCAGTTCTTC. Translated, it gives CASSPIAREQFF.

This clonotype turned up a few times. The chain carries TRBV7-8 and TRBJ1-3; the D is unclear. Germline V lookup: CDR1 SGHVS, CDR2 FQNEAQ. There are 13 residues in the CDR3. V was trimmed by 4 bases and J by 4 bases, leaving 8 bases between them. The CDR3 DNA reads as TGTGCCAGCAGCTATCGGGAGGGAAACACCATATATTTT. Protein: CASSYREGNTIYF.

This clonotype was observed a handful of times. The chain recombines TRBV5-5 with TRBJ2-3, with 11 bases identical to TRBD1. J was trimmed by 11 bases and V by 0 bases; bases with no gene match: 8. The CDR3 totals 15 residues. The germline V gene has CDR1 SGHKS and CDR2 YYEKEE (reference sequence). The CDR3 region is CASSLAGTGGRMQYF. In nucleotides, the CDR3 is TGTGCCAGCAGCTTGGCCGGGACAGGGGGTAGGATGCAGTATTTT.

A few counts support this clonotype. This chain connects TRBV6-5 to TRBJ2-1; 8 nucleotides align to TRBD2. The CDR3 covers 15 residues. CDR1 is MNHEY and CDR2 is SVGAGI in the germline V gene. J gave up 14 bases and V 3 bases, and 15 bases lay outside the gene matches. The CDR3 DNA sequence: TGTGCCAGCAGTTATCAGCTAGCGGGTCTAAAGGTAGAGTTCTTC. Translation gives CASSYQLAGLKVEFF.

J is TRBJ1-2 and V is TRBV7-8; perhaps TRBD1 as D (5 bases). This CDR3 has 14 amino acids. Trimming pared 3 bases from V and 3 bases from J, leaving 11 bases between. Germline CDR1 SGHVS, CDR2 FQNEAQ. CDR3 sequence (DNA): TGTGCCAGCAGCTTGTCAGGGATGGACTATGGCTACACCTTC. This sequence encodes CASSLSGMDYGYTF.

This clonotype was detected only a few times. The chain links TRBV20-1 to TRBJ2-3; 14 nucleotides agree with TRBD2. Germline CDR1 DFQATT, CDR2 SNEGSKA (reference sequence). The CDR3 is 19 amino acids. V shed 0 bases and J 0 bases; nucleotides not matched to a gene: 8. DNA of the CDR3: TGCAGTGCTAGAGATCGATTGGGACTAGCGGGGGAAAGCACAGATACGCAGTATTTT. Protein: CSARDRLGLAGESTDTQYF.

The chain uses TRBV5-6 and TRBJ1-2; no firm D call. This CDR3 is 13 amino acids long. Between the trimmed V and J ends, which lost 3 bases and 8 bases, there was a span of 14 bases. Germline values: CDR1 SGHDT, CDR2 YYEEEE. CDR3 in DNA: TGTGCCAGCAGCTCATACCGGGCCGGGGGCTACACCTTC. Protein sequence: CASSSYRAGGYTF.

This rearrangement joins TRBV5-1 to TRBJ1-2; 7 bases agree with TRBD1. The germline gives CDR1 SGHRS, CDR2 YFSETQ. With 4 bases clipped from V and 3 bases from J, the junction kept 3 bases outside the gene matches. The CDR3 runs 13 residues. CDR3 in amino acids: CASSTGTDYGYTF. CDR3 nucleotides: TGCGCCAGCAGCACCGGGACAGACTATGGCTACACCTTC.

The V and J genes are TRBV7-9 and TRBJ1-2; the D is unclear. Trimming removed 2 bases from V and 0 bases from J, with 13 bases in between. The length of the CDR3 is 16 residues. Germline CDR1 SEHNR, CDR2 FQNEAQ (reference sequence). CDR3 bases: TGTGCCAGCAGCTTAAGCTTCAGGAACTCTAACTATGGCTACACCTTC. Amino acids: CASSLSFRNSNYGYTF. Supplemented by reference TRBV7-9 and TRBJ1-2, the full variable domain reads DTGVSQNPRHKITKRGQNVTFRCDPISEHNRLYWYRQTLGQGPEFLTYFQNEAQLEKSRLLSDRFSAERPKGSFSTLEIQRTEQGDSAMYLCASSLSFRNSNYGYTFGSGTRLTVV.

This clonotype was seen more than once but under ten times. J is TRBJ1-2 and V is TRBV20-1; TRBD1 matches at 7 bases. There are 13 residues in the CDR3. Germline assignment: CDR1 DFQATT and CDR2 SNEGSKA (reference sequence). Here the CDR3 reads CSLPWTGTYGYTF. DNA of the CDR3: TGCAGCCTACCCTGGACAGGAACCTATGGCTACACCTTC.

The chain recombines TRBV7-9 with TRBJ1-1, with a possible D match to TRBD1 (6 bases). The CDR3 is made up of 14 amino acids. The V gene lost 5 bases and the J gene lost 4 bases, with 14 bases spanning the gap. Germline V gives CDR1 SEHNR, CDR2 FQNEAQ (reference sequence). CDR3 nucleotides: TGTGCCAGCAGCCGGGGGGAAGGGGGCACTGAAGCTTTCTTT. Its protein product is CASSRGEGGTEAFF.